These T cell receptor beta chains were read from a single sample in a study of OX40 agonist ivuxolimab in advanced cancers. Profiling relied on immunoSEQ multiplex PCR, and the TCRdb table lists in-frame clones only, not all of them. This table has approximately 87,000 clones, 88% appearing once. This material consisted of CD4+ or CD8+ T cells sorted from blood, taken in a trial of the OX40 agonist ivuxolimab. The receptors were gathered from an adult with an advanced solid tumor such as melanoma, head and neck, liver or kidney cancer. Each CDR3 is given with its conserved first and last residue. The order of the fields is CDR3 protein, CDR3 DNA, J gene, clone size, V gene, D gene. D genes are given only for firm matches. The size field is filled for only some rows; it gives once, few, many or a size class.

CDR3 protein: CSAGTGKDTEAFF
CDR3 DNA: TGCAGCGCAGGGACAGGGAAAGACACTGAAGCTTTCTTT
J gene: TRBJ1-1
clone size: once
V gene: TRBV29-1
D gene: TRBD1

CDR3 protein: CASSVGAGGPHQETQYF
CDR3 DNA: TGTGCCAGCAGCGTGGGGGCGGGAGGACCCCACCAAGAGACCCAGTACTTC
J gene: TRBJ2-5
clone size: NA
V gene: TRBV7-2
D gene: TRBD2

CDR3 protein: CAWSVKSDTTYEQYF
CDR3 DNA: TGTGCCTGGAGTGTAAAGTCGGACACTACCTACGAGCAGTACTTC
J gene: TRBJ2-7
clone size: NA
V gene: TRBV30
D gene: NA

CDR3 protein: CASSPKIGTGLNEQFF
CDR3 DNA: TGTGCCAGCAGCCCCAAGATCGGGACAGGCCTGAATGAGCAGTTCTTC
J gene: TRBJ2-1
clone size: NA
V gene: TRBV11-2
D gene: TRBD1

CDR3 protein: CASSGTGQTYNEQFF
CDR3 DNA: TGCGCCAGCAGTGGGACCGGACAGACCTACAATGAGCAGTTCTTC
J gene: TRBJ2-1
clone size: NA
V gene: TRBV10-2
D gene: NA

CDR3 protein: CASSYQGQGITGELFF
CDR3 DNA: TGTGCCAGCAGTTATCAAGGACAGGGTATTACCGGGGAGCTGTTTTTT
J gene: TRBJ2-2
clone size: NA
V gene: TRBV25-1
D gene: TRBD1

CDR3 protein: CASSAQGRDNSPLHF
CDR3 DNA: TGTGCCAGCAGCGCCCAGGGGAGGGATAATTCACCCCTCCACTTT
J gene: TRBJ1-6
clone size: NA
V gene: TRBV9
D gene: NA

CDR3 protein: CASSPGAGVETQYF
CDR3 DNA: TGTGCCAGCAGCCCCGGAGCGGGGGTCGAGACCCAGTACTTC
J gene: TRBJ2-5
clone size: NA
V gene: TRBV7-3
D gene: TRBD2

CDR3 protein: CASSPRSYSYEQYF
CDR3 DNA: TGTGCCAGCAGCCCACGGAGCTATTCCTACGAGCAGTACTTC
J gene: TRBJ2-7
clone size: NA
V gene: TRBV14
D gene: NA

CDR3 protein: CASSEDRNEQFF
CDR3 DNA: TGTGCCAGCAGCGAGGACAGAAATGAGCAGTTCTTC
J gene: TRBJ2-1
clone size: NA
V gene: TRBV7-2
D gene: NA

CDR3 protein: CASSEGVREQYF
CDR3 DNA: TGTGCCAGCAGTGAGGGGGTCCGGGAGCAGTACTTC
J gene: TRBJ2-7
clone size: NA
V gene: TRBV28
D gene: NA

CDR3 protein: CASSSEGPSYNEQFF
CDR3 DNA: TGCGCCAGCAGCTCGGAGGGCCCCTCCTACAATGAGCAGTTCTTC
J gene: TRBJ2-1
clone size: NA
V gene: TRBV5-1
D gene: NA